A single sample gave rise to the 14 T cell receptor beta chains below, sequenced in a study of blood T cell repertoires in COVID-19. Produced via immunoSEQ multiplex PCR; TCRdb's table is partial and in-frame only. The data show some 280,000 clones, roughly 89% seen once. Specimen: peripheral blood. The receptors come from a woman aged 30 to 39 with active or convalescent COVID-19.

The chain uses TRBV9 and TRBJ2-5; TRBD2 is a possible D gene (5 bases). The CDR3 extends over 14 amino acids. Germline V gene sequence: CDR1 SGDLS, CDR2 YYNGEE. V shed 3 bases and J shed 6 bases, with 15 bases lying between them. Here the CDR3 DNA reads TGTGCCAGCAGCGGAGAGTCAGGAGGTCAGACCCAGTACTTC. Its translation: CASSGESGGQTQYF.

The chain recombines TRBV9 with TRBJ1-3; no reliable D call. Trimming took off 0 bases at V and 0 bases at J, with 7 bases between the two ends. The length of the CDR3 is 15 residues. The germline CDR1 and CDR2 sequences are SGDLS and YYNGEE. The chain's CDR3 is CASSVDGASGNTIYF. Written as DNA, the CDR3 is TGTGCCAGCAGCGTAGACGGAGCCTCTGGAAACACCATATATTTT.

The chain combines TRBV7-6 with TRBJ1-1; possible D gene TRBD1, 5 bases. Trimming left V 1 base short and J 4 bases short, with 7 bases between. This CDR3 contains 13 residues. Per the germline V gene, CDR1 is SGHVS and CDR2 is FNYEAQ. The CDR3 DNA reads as TGTGCCAGCAGCTTAGGGCAGGGCACTGAAGCTTTCTTT. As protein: CASSLGQGTEAFF.

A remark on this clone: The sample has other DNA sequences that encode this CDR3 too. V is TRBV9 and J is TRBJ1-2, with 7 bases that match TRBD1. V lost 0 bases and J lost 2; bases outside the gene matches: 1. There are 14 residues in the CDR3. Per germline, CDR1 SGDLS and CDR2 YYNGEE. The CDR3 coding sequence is TGTGCCAGCAGCGTAGGACAGGGAAACTATGGCTACACCTTC. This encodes CASSVGQGNYGYTF.

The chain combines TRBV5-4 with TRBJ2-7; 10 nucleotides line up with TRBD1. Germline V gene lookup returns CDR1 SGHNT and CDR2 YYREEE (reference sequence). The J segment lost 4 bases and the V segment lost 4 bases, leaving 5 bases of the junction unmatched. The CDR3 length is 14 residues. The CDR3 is CASSNDRGLYEQYF. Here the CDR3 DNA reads TGTGCCAGCAGCAACGACAGGGGGCTATACGAGCAGTACTTC.

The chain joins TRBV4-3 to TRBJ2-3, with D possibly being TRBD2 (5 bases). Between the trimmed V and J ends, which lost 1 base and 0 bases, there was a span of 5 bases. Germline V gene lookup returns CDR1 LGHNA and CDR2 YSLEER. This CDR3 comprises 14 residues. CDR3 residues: CASSQGGSTDTQYF. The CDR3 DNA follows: TGCGCCAGCAGCCAAGGCGGGAGCACAGATACGCAGTATTTT.

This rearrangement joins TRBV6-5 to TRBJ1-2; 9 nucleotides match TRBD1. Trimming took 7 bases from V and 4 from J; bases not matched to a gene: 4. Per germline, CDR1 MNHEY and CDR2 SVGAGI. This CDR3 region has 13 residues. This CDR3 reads CASIGQGLYGYTF. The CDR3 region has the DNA TGTGCCAGCATCGGACAGGGGCTCTATGGCTACACCTTC.

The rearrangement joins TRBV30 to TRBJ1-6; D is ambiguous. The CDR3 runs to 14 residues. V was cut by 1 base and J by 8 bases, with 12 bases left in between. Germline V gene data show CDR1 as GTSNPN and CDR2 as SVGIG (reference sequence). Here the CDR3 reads CAWSEGGRDSPLHF. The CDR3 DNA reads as TGTGCCTGGAGTGAGGGAGGTCGGGATTCACCCCTCCACTTT.

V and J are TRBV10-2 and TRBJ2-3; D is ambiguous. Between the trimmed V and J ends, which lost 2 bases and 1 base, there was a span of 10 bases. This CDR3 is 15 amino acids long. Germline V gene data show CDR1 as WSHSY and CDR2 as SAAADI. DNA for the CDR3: TGCGCCAGCAGTGAGCTGGCTGGGCGCACAGATACGCAGTATTTT. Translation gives CASSELAGRTDTQYF.

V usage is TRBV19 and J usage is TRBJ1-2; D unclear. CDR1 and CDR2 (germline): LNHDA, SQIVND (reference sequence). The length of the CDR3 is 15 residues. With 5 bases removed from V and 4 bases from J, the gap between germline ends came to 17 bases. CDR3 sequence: CASSASLGATYGYTF. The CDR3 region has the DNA TGTGCCAGTAGTGCCTCCCTGGGAGCCACCTATGGCTACACCTTC.

The CDR3 sequence is CASSLRAGPSTDTQYF. The CDR3 bases are TGTGCCAGCAGCTTAAGGGCGGGGCCCAGCACAGATACGCAGTATTTT. This chain connects TRBV13 to TRBJ2-3; D possibly corresponds to TRBD2 (6 bases). The CDR3 consists of 16 residues. V was trimmed by 2 bases and J by 0 bases, leaving 12 bases between them. Germline values: CDR1 PRHDT, CDR2 FYEKMQ (reference sequence).

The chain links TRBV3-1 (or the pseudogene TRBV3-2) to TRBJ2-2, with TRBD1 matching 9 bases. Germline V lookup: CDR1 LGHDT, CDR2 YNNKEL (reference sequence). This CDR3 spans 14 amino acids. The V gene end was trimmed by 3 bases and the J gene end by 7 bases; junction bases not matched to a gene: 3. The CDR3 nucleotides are TGTGCCAGCAGCCACCTGGACAGGGGCGGGGAGCTGTTTTTT. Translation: CASSHLDRGGELFF.

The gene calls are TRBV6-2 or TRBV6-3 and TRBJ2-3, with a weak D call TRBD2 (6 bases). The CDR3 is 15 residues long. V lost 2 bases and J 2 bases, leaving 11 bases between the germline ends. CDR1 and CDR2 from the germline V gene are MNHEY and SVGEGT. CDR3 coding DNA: TGTGCCAGCAGTTACGCGGGGTCGCACACAGATACGCAGTATTTT. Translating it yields CASSYAGSHTDTQYF.

The chain's CDR3 is CASTHDRRGQGNSPLHF. CDR3 bases: TGTGCCAGCACCCATGATCGCCGGGGACAGGGAAATTCACCCCTCCACTTT. J is TRBJ1-6 and V is TRBV3-1 (or the pseudogene TRBV3-2); 9 bases map to TRBD1. This CDR3 region has 17 residues. Germline V gene data show CDR1 as LGHDT and CDR2 as YNNKEL (reference sequence). J gave up 7 bases and V 7 bases, and 14 bases lay outside the gene matches.